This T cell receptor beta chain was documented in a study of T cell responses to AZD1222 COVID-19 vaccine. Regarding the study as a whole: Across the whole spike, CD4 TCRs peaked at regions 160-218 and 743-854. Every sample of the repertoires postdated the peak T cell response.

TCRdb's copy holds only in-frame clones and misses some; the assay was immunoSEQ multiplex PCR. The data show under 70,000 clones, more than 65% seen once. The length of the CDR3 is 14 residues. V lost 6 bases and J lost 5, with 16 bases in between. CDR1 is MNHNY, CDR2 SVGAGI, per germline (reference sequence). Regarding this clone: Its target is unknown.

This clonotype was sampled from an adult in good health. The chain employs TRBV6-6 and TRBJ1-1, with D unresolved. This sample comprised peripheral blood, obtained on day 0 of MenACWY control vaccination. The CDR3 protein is CASRPGTPGTEAFF. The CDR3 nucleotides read TGTGCCAGCAGACCAGGTACTCCGGGTACTGAAGCTTTCTTT.